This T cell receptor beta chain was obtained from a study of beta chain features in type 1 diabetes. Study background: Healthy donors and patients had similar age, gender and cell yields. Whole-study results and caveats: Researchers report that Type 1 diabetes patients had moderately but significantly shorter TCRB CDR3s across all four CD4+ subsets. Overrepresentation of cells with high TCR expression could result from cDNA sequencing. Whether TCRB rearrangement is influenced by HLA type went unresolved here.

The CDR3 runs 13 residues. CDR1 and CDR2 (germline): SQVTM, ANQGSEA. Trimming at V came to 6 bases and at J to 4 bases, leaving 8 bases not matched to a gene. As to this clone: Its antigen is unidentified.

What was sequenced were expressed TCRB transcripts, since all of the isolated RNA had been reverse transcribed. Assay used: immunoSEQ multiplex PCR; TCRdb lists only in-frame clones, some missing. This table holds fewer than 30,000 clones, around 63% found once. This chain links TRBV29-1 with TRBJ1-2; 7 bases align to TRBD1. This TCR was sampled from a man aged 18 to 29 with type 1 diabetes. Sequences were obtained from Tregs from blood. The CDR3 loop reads CSVRRDRVYGYTF. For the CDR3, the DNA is TGCAGCGTCAGACGAGACAGGGTCTATGGCTACACCTTC.